One sample yielded the 29 T cell receptor beta chains listed below, sequenced in a study of T-cell reconstitution after alpha-beta-depleted transplantation in children. During its preparation, the TCRbeta library received unique molecular identifiers. In TCRdb, the PCR reads were re-called with MiXCR into one record per CDR3 protein. The table has 150,000 to 250,000 distinct CDR3 sequences, roughly 6.5% seen once. The sequencing here drew on PBMCs, taken before TCRalphabeta/CD19-depleted stem cell transplant. The receptors come from a girl less than two years old with combined immunodeficiency, due to receive a stem cell transplant.

This clonotype appeared many times. V usage is TRBV4-3 and J usage is TRBJ2-3; tentative D call: TRBD2 (6 bases). Trimming took 1 base from V and 3 from J, leaving 8 bases between them. The CDR3 extends over 14 amino acids. Germline V CDR1 and CDR2: LGHNA, YSLEER. In DNA, the CDR3 is TGCGCCAGCAGCCAAGTGGAGGGGACAGATACGCAGTATTTT. This codes for CASSQVEGTDTQYF.

This clonotype turned up a few times. A much larger clone is a single base away; this may be a read error. The CDR3 nucleotides are TGTGCCAGCAGCCCCCCCCGGACCGGGGAGCTGTTTTTT. It encodes CASSPPRTGELFF. The rearrangement links TRBV9 to TRBJ2-2; D is unclear. The CDR3 has 13 amino acids. Germline loops: CDR1 SGDLS, CDR2 YYNGEE. The germline V and J ends were trimmed by 4 bases and 5 bases, with 9 bases remaining between them.

The gene calls are TRBV27 and TRBJ2-1, with D possibly called TRBD1 or TRBD2 (5 bases each). With 5 bases removed from V and 6 bases from J, the gap between germline ends came to 17 bases. Germline V CDR1 and CDR2: MNHEY, SMNVEV (reference sequence). The CDR3 is 15 amino acids. The CDR3 DNA is TGTGCCAGCAGTCCCGTAGGGAATGGGGGCAATGAGCAGTTCTTC. This codes for CASSPVGNGGNEQFF.

This clonotype was seen many times. The chain has TRBV3-1 and TRBJ2-1; 10 bases line up with TRBD2. V lost 4 bases and J lost 3; bases outside the gene matches: 3. Germline V gene lookup returns CDR1 LGHDT and CDR2 YNNKEL (reference sequence). This CDR3 has 15 amino acids. The CDR3 reads CASSLPSGGYNEQFF. For the CDR3, the DNA is TGTGCCAGCAGCCTTCCTAGCGGGGGCTACAATGAGCAGTTCTTC.

This clonotype was found many times. V and J are TRBV19 and TRBJ2-7; no definite D call. Trimming removed 3 bases at V and 1 base at J, with 13 bases between. CDR1 is LNHDA, CDR2 SQIVND, per germline (reference sequence). The CDR3 consists of 15 residues. The CDR3: CASSMRLEVSYEQYF. For the CDR3, the DNA is TGTGCCAGTAGTATGCGGCTTGAGGTGTCCTACGAGCAGTACTTC.

Details on this clonotype: At one end, the junction sequence differs from germline, possibly due to a read error. The chain combines TRBV12-3 or TRBV12-4 with TRBJ2-3, with 10 bases matching TRBD2. This CDR3 has 17 amino acids. The CDR3 bases are TGTCCCAGCAGTTTTCTAGCGGGAGATAAGGGCACAGATACGCAGTATTTT. Its translation: CPSSFLAGDKGTDTQYF.

The rearrangement uses TRBV5-1 and TRBJ1-2; 9 bases line up with TRBD1. Germline trimming cut 0 bases from V and 2 bases from J; bases unmatched to any gene: 5. CDR3 size: 16 residues. Per the germline V gene, CDR1 is SGHRS and CDR2 is YFSETQ. The CDR3 bases are TGCGCCAGCAGCTTGGCCAGGGACAGGGTAAACTATGGCTACACCTTC. Its translation is CASSLARDRVNYGYTF.

This clonotype was seen a handful of times. The rearrangement links TRBV2 to TRBJ2-3; the D is unclear. The germline CDR1 and CDR2 sequences are SNHLY and FYNNEI. The CDR3 is 17 amino acids. The germline V and J ends were trimmed by 0 bases and 0 bases, with 13 bases remaining between them. The DNA of the CDR3 is TGTGCCAGCAGTGAAGCGGTCGTAAACTTTAGCACAGATACGCAGTATTTT. Translating gives CASSEAVVNFSTDTQYF.

This clonotype was observed at least ten times. The chain links TRBV18 to TRBJ2-1; either TRBD1 or TRBD2 may supply D (5 bases each). The V gene's germline CDR1 is KGHSH and CDR2 LQKENI. The CDR3 has 13 amino acids. The V end lost 3 bases, the J end lost 7 bases, and 10 bases lay between the germline ends. CDR3 in amino acids: CASSPDWGNEQFF. The CDR3 DNA follows: TGTGCCAGCTCACCGGATTGGGGGAATGAGCAGTTCTTC.

This clonotype has a count of ten or more. The CDR3 sequence is CATSRDAGLAGYEQYF. In DNA, the CDR3 is TGTGCCACCAGCAGAGATGCGGGACTAGCGGGATACGAGCAGTACTTC. The gene calls are TRBV15 and TRBJ2-7; 13 bases line up with TRBD2. The length of the CDR3 is 16 residues. Germline values: CDR1 LNHNV, CDR2 YYDKDF (reference sequence). V lost 0 bases and J lost 4; bases outside the gene matches: 3.

This clonotype was seen repeatedly, ten times or more. The J gene is TRBJ2-5, the V gene TRBV3-1; a possible D gene is TRBD1 (6 bases). Trimming took off 5 bases at V and 0 bases at J, with 19 bases between the two ends. CDR3 length: 17 amino acids. The germline CDR1 and CDR2 sequences are LGHDT and YNNKEL (reference sequence). CDR3 sequence: CASSSNEGHSYQETQYF. The CDR3 DNA is TGTGCCAGCAGCTCCAACGAGGGACACTCGTACCAAGAGACCCAGTACTTC.

This clonotype was seen only a few times. The chain is built from TRBV2 and TRBJ2-1, with a weak D call TRBD2 (6 bases). V was shortened by 3 bases and J by 3 bases, with 18 bases between the two germline ends. Germline CDR1 and CDR2: SNHLY and FYNNEI. The CDR3 is made up of 17 amino acids. CDR3 DNA: TGTGCCAGCAGTGATTCCTGGACTACCGACCTCTACAATGAGCAGTTCTTC. This gives the protein CASSDSWTTDLYNEQFF.

This clonotype was observed many times. The genes are TRBV12-3 or TRBV12-4 and TRBJ1-2; TRBD1 might be the D (5 bases). Trimming took 1 base from V and 4 from J, leaving 19 bases between them. This CDR3 has 17 amino acids. The CDR3 DNA sequence: TGTGCCAGCAGTTTAGAGGCAGGGTCTAAAGGACTCTATGGCTACACCTTC. This translates into CASSLEAGSKGLYGYTF.

This clonotype was recorded at least ten times. This rearrangement joins TRBV20-1 to TRBJ2-7; the D is unclear. V lost 5 bases and J 1 base, leaving 6 bases between the germline ends. The CDR3 is made up of 11 amino acids. Germline V gene lookup returns CDR1 DFQATT and CDR2 SNEGSKA (reference sequence). The CDR3 region has the DNA TGCAGTGCTTATACGTCCTACGAGCAGTACTTC. This codes for CSAYTSYEQYF.

This clonotype was found a few times. V is TRBV30 and J is TRBJ1-5; D is ambiguous. From germline, CDR1 is GTSNPN and CDR2 SVGIG (reference sequence). The length of the CDR3 is 10 residues. V was clipped by 6 bases and J by 6 bases, with 6 bases between them. The CDR3 nucleotides read TGTGCCTGCTGTAGTCAGCCCCAGCATTTT. Translated: CACCSQPQHF.

This clonotype was detected many times. The genes are TRBV3-1 and TRBJ2-1; D uncertain. V lost 0 bases and J lost 2, with 8 bases in between. Germline loops: CDR1 LGHDT, CDR2 YNNKEL (reference sequence). The CDR3 totals 15 residues. CDR3 in DNA: TGTGCCAGCAGCCAAGATTCGGGTGCCTACAATGAGCAGTTCTTC. This translates into CASSQDSGAYNEQFF.

The V gene is TRBV7-9, the J gene TRBJ2-1; 11 bases align to TRBD2. V was clipped by 7 bases and J by 5 bases; unmatched bases: 13. The CDR3 runs to 17 residues. Germline CDR1 reads SEHNR; CDR2 reads FQNEAQ (reference sequence). The CDR3 DNA sequence: TGTGCCAGCAAGCGCCCGGGGACTAGCGGAACCAACAATGAGCAGTTCTTC. This sequence encodes CASKRPGTSGTNNEQFF.

This clonotype was seen ten or more times. The rearrangement uses TRBV4-1 and TRBJ2-7; D ambiguous. Per germline, CDR1 MGHRA and CDR2 YSYEKL. CDR3 size: 14 residues. V shed 2 bases and J shed 5 bases, with 13 bases lying between them. The CDR3 DNA sequence: TGCGCCAGCAGCCAATTTGCTCTGAGCCACGAGCAGTACTTC. Its translation: CASSQFALSHEQYF.

The rearrangement uses TRBV3-1 and TRBJ2-1; the match to TRBD2 covers 15 bases. The V gene end was trimmed by 10 bases and the J gene end by 12 bases; junction bases not matched to a gene: 22. CDR3 length: 18 residues. Germline CDR1 LGHDT, CDR2 YNNKEL (reference sequence). The CDR3 region has the DNA TGTGCCATCAGTTTAGCTCAAAGAGGACTAGCGGGGGGGAGGAGGCAGTTCTTC. Translated, it gives CAISLAQRGLAGGRRQFF.

This clonotype was counted ten times or more. The chain has TRBV20-1 and TRBJ2-1, with 7 bases identical to TRBD2. CDR1 is DFQATT, CDR2 SNEGSKA, per germline (reference sequence). After removal of 7 bases from V and 0 bases from J, the junction contained 6 bases not matched to a gene. The CDR3 contains 14 residues. The CDR3 here is CSDGLAASYNEQFF. In DNA, the CDR3 is TGCAGTGATGGGCTAGCGGCCTCCTACAATGAGCAGTTCTTC.

The chain joins TRBV20-1 to TRBJ1-5; TRBD1 aligns across 7 bases. From germline, CDR1 is DFQATT and CDR2 SNEGSKA (reference sequence). CDR3 length: 15 residues. V shed 6 bases, J shed 2 bases, and the junction held 10 bases outside the gene matches. The CDR3 DNA sequence: TGCAGTGCCATCAACAGGGGTTGGGGCAATCAGCCCCAGCATTTT. It codes for CSAINRGWGNQPQHF.

This clonotype was counted ten times or more. The V and J genes are TRBV4-1 and TRBJ2-3; weak D call: TRBD2 (5 bases). Germline V lookup: CDR1 MGHRA, CDR2 YSYEKL. The CDR3 consists of 15 residues. The V end lost 0 bases, the J end lost 6 bases, and 13 bases lay between the germline ends. CDR3 sequence (DNA): TGCGCCAGCAGCCAAGATTTCGGGTGGGAGGATACGCAGTATTTT. Its translation: CASSQDFGWEDTQYF.

This clonotype was observed many times. This chain links TRBV7-8 with TRBJ1-1; 7 nucleotides align to TRBD1. This CDR3 comprises 17 residues. Unmatched junction bases numbered 10, after V lost 1 base and J lost 2 bases. Germline V gene lookup returns CDR1 SGHVS and CDR2 FQNEAQ. CDR3 residues: CASSLVKGTDYNTEAFF. The CDR3 DNA sequence: TGTGCCAGCAGCTTAGTGAAGGGGACAGACTATAACACTGAAGCTTTCTTT.

The chain links TRBV7-9 to TRBJ2-1; perhaps D is TRBD1 or TRBD2 (6 bases each). The CDR3 consists of 13 residues. Deletions cut 1 base from V and 9 bases from J, with 10 bases between. CDR1 is SEHNR, CDR2 FQNEAQ, per germline (reference sequence). CDR3 sequence reads: CASSLGGGPEQFF. Written as DNA, the CDR3 is TGTGCCAGCAGCTTAGGAGGGGGGCCTGAGCAGTTCTTC.

This clonotype has ten or more counts. V usage is TRBV4-3 and J usage is TRBJ1-1; D remains ambiguous. V dropped 1 base and J dropped 5 bases, with 11 bases sitting between them. Germline assignment: CDR1 LGHNA and CDR2 YSLEER. CDR3 size: 14 residues. The CDR3 DNA reads as TGCGCCAGCAGCCAAGGCCCGGGAAATACTGAAGCTTTCTTT. Its protein product is CASSQGPGNTEAFF.

The chain has TRBV28 and TRBJ2-1; TRBD2 is a possible D gene (6 bases). The CDR3 has 13 amino acids. From germline, CDR1 is MDHEN and CDR2 SYDVKM. Trimming removed 3 bases from V and 8 bases from J, with 11 bases in between. Here the CDR3 DNA reads TGTGCCAGCAGTTTTTTAGGCGGGGATGAGCAGTTCTTC. This codes for CASSFLGGDEQFF.

This clonotype occurred a few times. This chain links TRBV7-8 with TRBJ2-7; TRBD1 agrees at 7 bases. Germline-derived CDR1 and CDR2 are SGHVS and FQNEAQ. The CDR3 is 15 residues long. J lost 3 bases, V lost 5 bases, and 10 bases had no gene match. CDR3 residues: CASSGPGQRFYEQYF. The CDR3 DNA is TGTGCCAGCAGCGGACCGGGACAGCGGTTCTACGAGCAGTACTTC.

The table lists this clonotype with a few counts. J is TRBJ1-6 and V is TRBV20-1; TRBD1 agrees at 8 bases. Germline lookup yields CDR1 DFQATT and CDR2 SNEGSKA (reference sequence). The CDR3 extends over 15 amino acids. Trimming removed 5 bases from V and 9 bases from J; junction bases left unmatched: 12. The CDR3 protein is CSALSRTGMASPLHF. CDR3 DNA: TGCAGTGCTCTTTCAAGGACAGGGATGGCTTCACCCCTCCACTTT.

V and J are TRBV30 and TRBJ2-7; TRBD1 aligns across 10 bases. The junction had 2 bases not matched to a gene; V was cut back by 1 base and J by 2 bases. The CDR3 spans 14 residues. Germline loops: CDR1 GTSNPN, CDR2 SVGIG (reference sequence). The CDR3 DNA sequence: TGTGCCTGGAGTGGGGGACAGGGGACCTACGAGCAGTACTTC. Translated, it gives CAWSGGQGTYEQYF.